The present entry profiles one T cell receptor beta chain with its context. These data originate in a study of blood T cell repertoires in COVID-19. Across the study: The United States, Italy and Spain provided the acute and convalescent COVID-19 samples.

Sequenced by immunoSEQ multiplex PCR; TCRdb stores in-frame clones only, minus some. The sample shows about 280,000 clones, around 84% of them seen only once. This receptor was obtained from a man aged 35 to 55 who had been exposed to COVID-19. Material for sequencing was PBMCs or T cells enriched from blood (not recorded which).

The CDR3 sequence: CASSHSGPSTEAFF. The CDR3 coding sequence is TGCGCCAGCAGTCATTCAGGGCCCAGCACTGAAGCTTTCTTT. This rearrangement joins TRBV5-1 to TRBJ1-1; tentative D call: TRBD1 (5 bases). Looked up from germline, CDR1 is SGHRS and CDR2 is YFSETQ. Trimming stripped 5 bases from V and 4 bases from J, with 15 bases between. The CDR3 sequence is 14 residues long.